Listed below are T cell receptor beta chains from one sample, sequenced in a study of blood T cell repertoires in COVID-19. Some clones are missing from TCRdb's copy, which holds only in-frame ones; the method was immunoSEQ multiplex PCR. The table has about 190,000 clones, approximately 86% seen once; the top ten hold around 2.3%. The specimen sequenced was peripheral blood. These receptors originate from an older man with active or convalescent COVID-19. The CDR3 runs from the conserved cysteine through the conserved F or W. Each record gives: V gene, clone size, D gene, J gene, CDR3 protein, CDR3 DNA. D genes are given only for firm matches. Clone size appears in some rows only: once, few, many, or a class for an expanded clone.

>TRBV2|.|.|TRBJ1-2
CALRDQFSGGYTF
TGCGCCCTGCGGGATCAATTTTCGGGTGGCTACACCTTC
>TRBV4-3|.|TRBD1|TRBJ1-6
CASSQVTGDNSPLHF
TGCGCCAGCAGCCAAGTTACAGGGGATAATTCACCCCTCCACTTT
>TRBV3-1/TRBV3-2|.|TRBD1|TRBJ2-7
CASSQEGQHYEQYF
TGTGCCAGCAGCCAAGAGGGACAGCACTACGAGCAGTACTTC
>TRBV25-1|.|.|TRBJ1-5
CASGQGYNQPQHF
TGTGCTTCTGGGCAGGGCTACAATCAGCCCCAGCATTTT
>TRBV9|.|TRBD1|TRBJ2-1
CASSGRQGARNEQFF
TGTGCCAGCAGTGGGAGACAGGGGGCAAGGAATGAGCAGTTCTTC
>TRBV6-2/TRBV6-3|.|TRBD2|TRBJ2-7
CASSYMVGSSGISYEQYF
TGTGCCAGCAGTTACATGGTCGGGTCAAGCGGGATTTCCTACGAGCAGTACTTC
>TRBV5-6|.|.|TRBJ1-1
CASSGFGGGGTEAFF
TGTGCCAGCAGCGGGTTTGGGGGAGGGGGCACTGAAGCTTTCTTT
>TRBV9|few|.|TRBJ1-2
CASSVGTDSLYGYTF
TGTGCCAGCAGCGTGGGGACGGACAGCTTATATGGCTACACCTTC
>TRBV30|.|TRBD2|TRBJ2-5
CAWSPGLQETQYF
TGTGCCTGGAGTCCGGGACTACAAGAGACCCAGTACTTC
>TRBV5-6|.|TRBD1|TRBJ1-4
CASSYDRVGEKLFF
TGTGCCAGCAGCTACGACAGGGTAGGGGAAAAACTGTTTTTT
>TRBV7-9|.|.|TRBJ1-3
CASTVLGSSGNTIYF
TGTGCCAGCACGGTTCTCGGGAGCTCTGGAAACACCATATATTTT
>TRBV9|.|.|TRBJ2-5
CASSGGTLETQYF
TGTGCCAGCAGCGGCGGGACTTTGGAGACCCAGTACTTC
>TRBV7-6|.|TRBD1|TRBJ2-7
CASSSRTGQGGQYF
TGTGCCAGCAGCTCCCGGACAGGTCAAGGAGGGCAGTACTTC
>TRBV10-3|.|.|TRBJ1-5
CAINSGSNQPQHF
TGTGCCATCAACTCAGGGAGCAATCAGCCCCAGCATTTT
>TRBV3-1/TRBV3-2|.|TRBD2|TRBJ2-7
CASSLREGLGGEQYF
TGTGCCAGCAGCCTTCGGGAGGGCCTGGGTGGCGAGCAGTACTTC
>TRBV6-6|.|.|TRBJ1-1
CASSRGVPLSMNTEAFF
TGTGCCAGCAGTCGGGGAGTGCCACTTTCCATGAACACTGAAGCTTTCTTT
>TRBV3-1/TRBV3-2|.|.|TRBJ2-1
CASSRAVHEQFF
TGTGCCAGCAGCCGAGCGGTACATGAGCAGTTCTTC
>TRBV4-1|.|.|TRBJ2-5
CASSQAPATVKETQYF
TGCGCCAGCAGCCAAGCCCCCGCGACAGTTAAAGAGACCCAGTACTTC
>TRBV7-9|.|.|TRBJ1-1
CASSKPRENTEAFF
TGTGCCAGCAGCAAGCCACGGGAAAACACTGAAGCTTTCTTT